This is a list of T cell receptor beta chains from one sample in a study of blood T cells in healthy people across ages. TCRdb ran MiXCR on the 5' RACE reads and lists one entry per CDR3 protein. The table records about 1.6 million distinct CDR3 sequences, around 35% of them present only once. The sequenced sample was blood. These receptors originate from a woman in her 30s in good health. Both conserved end residues are part of each CDR3. The D gene is left open where the match is weak. Only part of the rows carry a size: once, few, many, or a class if the clone is expanded.

d_call	clone_size	v_call	j_call	cdr3_aa	cdr3_nt
TRBD1	NA	TRBV20-1	TRBJ2-7	CSAVNRDRGSYEQYF	TGCAGTGCTGTAAACCGGGACAGGGGTTCCTACGAGCAGTACTTC
TRBD2	NA	TRBV10-2	TRBJ2-3	CASSERGLGRPDTQYF	TGCGCCAGCAGTGAGAGGGGACTAGGCCGTCCGGATACGCAGTATTTT
NA	NA	TRBV7-2	TRBJ2-5	CASRVGGGRAETQYF	TGTGCCAGCAGAGTAGGGGGGGGAAGAGCGGAGACCCAGTACTTC
NA	NA	TRBV14	TRBJ1-2	CASSQEDQVYGYTF	TGTGCCAGCAGCCAAGAGGACCAGGTCTACGGCTACACCTTC
NA	NA	TRBV3-1	TRBJ1-1	CASSQGEGWTEAFF	TGTGCCAGCAGCCAAGGGGAAGGGTGGACTGAAGCTTTCTTT
TRBD2	few	TRBV2	TRBJ2-7	CASTSGVLNEQYF	TGTGCCAGCACTAGCGGGGTTCTCAACGAGCAGTACTTC
TRBD2	many	TRBV9	TRBJ2-3	CASSSSGGRTDTQYF	TGTGCCAGCAGCTCCAGCGGGGGGCGCACAGATACGCAGTATTTT
NA	many	TRBV4-1	TRBJ1-2	CASSPSVWDYGYTF	TGCGCCAGCAGCCCGTCGGTGTGGGACTATGGCTACACCTTC
NA	NA	TRBV5-5	TRBJ1-1	CASSLGSRMNTEAFF	TGTGCCAGCAGCTTGGGCAGTAGGATGAACACTGAAGCTTTCTTT
NA	NA	TRBV7-2	TRBJ2-3	CASSTARMRTDTQYF	TGTGCCAGCAGCACAGCGAGGATGAGAACAGATACGCAGTATTTT
NA	many	TRBV7-9	TRBJ1-2	CASSLDSVDGYTF	TGTGCCAGCAGCTTAGACAGCGTGGATGGCTACACCTTC
NA	NA	TRBV6-2/TRBV6-3	TRBJ1-1	CASRKTVVGLTTEAFF	TGTGCCAGCAGAAAGACCGTCGTGGGATTGACCACTGAAGCTTTCTTT
TRBD1	many	TRBV4-1	TRBJ1-4	CASRHMTGGNSNEKLFF	TGCGCCAGCAGGCATATGACAGGGGGCAATTCGAATGAAAAACTGTTTTTT
NA	once	TRBV7-2	TRBJ1-1	CASSNTFGGEAFF	TGTGCCAGCAGTAATACATTCGGGGGTGAAGCTTTCTTT
NA	NA	TRBV12-3/TRBV12-4	TRBJ2-7	CASSLGWLPYEQYF	TGTGCCAGCAGTTTAGGATGGCTTCCCTACGAGCAGTACTTC
NA	NA	TRBV7-9	TRBJ1-5	CASSPGSGTKRQPQHF	TGTGCCAGCAGCCCAGGGTCCGGGACGAAGCGTCAGCCCCAGCATTTT
NA	few	TRBV21-1	TRBJ2-7	CASSLNLGTNREQYF	TGTGCCAGCAGCCTAAACCTCGGGACAAATCGCGAGCAGTACTTC
TRBD2	few	TRBV5-1	TRBJ2-3	CASSLVGLAGIGGGPDTQYF	TGCGCCAGCAGCTTGGTTGGACTAGCGGGAATCGGAGGGGGCCCAGATACGCAGTATTTT
NA	few	TRBV5-5	TRBJ2-7	CASSLVGQGLSYEQYF	TGTGCCAGCAGCTTGGTTGGTCAGGGACTCTCCTACGAGCAGTACTTC
NA	few	TRBV7-2	TRBJ2-6	CASRILGSPSGANVLTF	TGTGCCAGCAGGATCTTGGGTTCCCCCTCTGGGGCCAACGTCCTGACTTTC
NA	many	TRBV20-1	TRBJ2-7	CSARGWTRSYEQYF	TGCAGTGCTAGAGGTTGGACCCGCTCCTACGAGCAGTACTTC
NA	NA	TRBV6-5	TRBJ1-1	CASRTVGGGTTEAFF	TGTGCCAGCAGAACAGTCGGTGGGGGGACGACGGAAGCTTTCTTT
TRBD2	NA	TRBV7-8	TRBJ2-1	CASSSPMGGRAHEQFF	TGTGCCAGCAGCTCCCCCATGGGCGGGAGGGCCCATGAGCAGTTCTTC
TRBD2	few	TRBV20-1	TRBJ2-2	CSARDGAGGSTGELFF	TGCAGTGCTAGAGATGGAGCGGGGGGTTCCACCGGGGAGCTGTTTTTT
NA	few	TRBV6-1	TRBJ1-5	CATGRDFNQPQHF	TGTGCCACCGGCCGGGACTTCAATCAGCCCCAGCATTTT
NA	few	TRBV15	TRBJ2-7	CATSRDRKAGEYF	TGTGCCACCAGCAGAGATCGGAAGGCAGGAGAGTACTTC
NA	NA	TRBV11-2	TRBJ1-5	CASSLQGHQPQHF	TGTGCCAGCAGCTTACAGGGTCATCAGCCCCAGCATTTT
NA	NA	TRBV2	TRBJ2-5	CASSVPFDGYQEAQYF	TGTGCCAGCAGTGTTCCCTTCGACGGGTACCAAGAGGCCCAGTACTTC
TRBD1	NA	TRBV20-1	TRBJ1-1	CSAREGQGGRTEAFF	TGCAGTGCTAGAGAGGGACAGGGGGGTCGTACTGAAGCTTTCTTT
NA	few	TRBV20-1	TRBJ2-1	CSAPNDPGWQFF	TGCAGTGCTCCCAACGACCCCGGGTGGCAGTTCTTC
TRBD1	NA	TRBV27	TRBJ2-1	CASTSGTGPYNEQFF	TGTGCCAGCACCTCCGGGACAGGACCCTACAATGAGCAGTTCTTC
NA	NA	TRBV7-9	TRBJ1-3	CASSLDRRSGNTIYF	TGTGCCAGCAGCTTAGACAGACGCTCTGGAAACACCATATATTTT
TRBD1	few	TRBV28	TRBJ2-7	CASSSDRELTYEQYF	TGTGCCAGCAGTTCGGACAGGGAGTTGACCTACGAGCAGTACTTC
TRBD2	NA	TRBV5-4	TRBJ2-1	CASSPGTSGVNGQFF	TGTGCCAGCAGCCCCGGGACTAGCGGGGTCAATGGGCAGTTCTTC
TRBD1	NA	TRBV6-1	TRBJ1-1	CASWDRGSDTEAFF	TGTGCCAGCTGGGACAGGGGTTCGGACACTGAAGCTTTCTTT
TRBD2	few	TRBV7-8	TRBJ2-3	CASSYWTSGVVDTQYF	TGTGCCAGCAGCTATTGGACTAGCGGGGTTGTAGATACGCAGTATTTT
NA	NA	TRBV29-1	TRBJ2-1	CSADFSPSSYNEQFF	TGCAGCGCAGATTTCAGCCCCAGCTCCTACAATGAGCAGTTCTTC
NA	NA	TRBV5-1	TRBJ2-5	CASREGLGETQYF	TGCGCCAGCAGAGAGGGGTTAGGGGAGACCCAGTACTTC
TRBD2	NA	TRBV6-1	TRBJ2-3	CASRHSGGEKTDTQYF	TGTGCCAGCAGACACAGCGGGGGGGAAAAAACAGATACGCAGTATTTT
TRBD2	few	TRBV12-3/TRBV12-4	TRBJ2-1	CASRGLAGGLAIEQFF	TGTGCCAGCAGGGGACTAGCGGGGGGCCTGGCGATTGAGCAGTTCTTC
NA	many	TRBV7-2	TRBJ1-5	CASSPAWEGQPQHF	TGTGCCAGCAGCCCGGCATGGGAGGGTCAGCCCCAGCATTTT
TRBD1	NA	TRBV27	TRBJ2-5	CASSRQGAQTQYF	TGTGCCAGCAGCCGACAGGGGGCTCAGACCCAGTACTTC
NA	NA	TRBV25-1	TRBJ2-7	CASSENSEVSYEQYF	TGTGCCAGCAGTGAAAATAGCGAGGTCTCCTACGAGCAGTACTTC
TRBD1	NA	TRBV7-6	TRBJ2-7	CASTTGTGTPTQYF	TGTGCCAGCACCACGGGGACAGGCACACCTACCCAGTACTTC
NA	NA	TRBV28	TRBJ1-5	CASSFRRGSDSQPQHF	TGTGCCAGCAGTTTCCGTCGGGGCAGCGATAGTCAGCCCCAGCATTTT
NA	once	TRBV20-1	TRBJ2-7	CSARGGSLSYEQYF	TGCAGTGCTAGAGGGGGGAGCCTCTCCTACGAGCAGTACTTC
NA	many	TRBV7-6	TRBJ2-3	CASSPTGRTDTQYF	TGTGCCAGCAGCCCGACAGGTCGAACAGATACGCAGTATTTT